This passage covers 17 T cell receptor beta chains from one sample sequenced in a study of blood T cell repertoires in COVID-19. Assay: immunoSEQ multiplex PCR; the TCRdb copy retains only in-frame clones and omits some. This sample has approximately 500,000 clones; less than 90% occur once, and the top ten carry 7.8%. Sequencing input: peripheral blood. The receptors were sampled from a woman aged 50 to 65 with COVID-19, enrolled during active disease.

The rearrangement uses TRBV9 and TRBJ1-2, with 7 bases that match TRBD1. V lost 4 bases to trimming and J lost 7 bases; unmatched junction nucleotides: 13. CDR3 length: 15 residues. Germline assignment: CDR1 SGDLS and CDR2 YYNGEE. CDR3 bases: TGTGCCAGCAGCCTTCACTACAGGGGCCTGCTTGGCTACACCTTC. This translates into CASSLHYRGLLGYTF. Full variable domain (missing parts from reference TRBV9 and TRBJ1-2): DSGVTQTPKHLITATGQRVTLRCSPRSGDLSVYWYQQSLDQGLQFLIQYYNGEERAKGNILERFSAQQFPDLHSELNLSSLELGDSALYFCASSLHYRGLLGYTFGSGTRLTVV.

This chain links TRBV5-1 with TRBJ2-4, with TRBD2 matching 15 bases. The junction had 8 bases not matched to a gene; V was cut back by 4 bases and J by 9 bases. The CDR3 loop spans 16 amino acids. The germline V gene has CDR1 SGHRS and CDR2 YFSETQ. For the CDR3, the DNA is TGCGCCAGCAGCGCCAGGACTAGCGGGGGGGCCGGCATTCAGTACTTC. It encodes CASSARTSGGAGIQYF.

This chain links TRBV6-5 with TRBJ1-1; unclear D gene. Germline CDR1 and CDR2: MNHEY and SVGAGI. The CDR3 sequence is 13 residues long. V shed 6 bases and J shed 1 base, with 9 bases lying between them. CDR3 protein: CASSASGNTEAFF. CDR3 bases: TGTGCCAGCAGCGCTTCAGGGAACACTGAAGCTTTCTTT.

The chain links TRBV13 to TRBJ2-3; D unresolved. Germline CDR1 is PRHDT and CDR2 is FYEKMQ (reference sequence). The CDR3 has 18 residues. V gave up 2 bases and J gave up 1 base, with 19 bases separating them. In DNA form, the CDR3 reads TGTGCCAGCAGCTTATCCGACCCCCCCCGAGGCCGCACAGATACGCAGTATTTT. Translated, it gives CASSLSDPPRGRTDTQYF.

The chain employs TRBV6-5 and TRBJ1-1, with D unclear. From germline, CDR1 is MNHEY and CDR2 SVGAGI. The CDR3 totals 13 residues. The germline V and J ends were trimmed by 6 bases and 3 bases, with 11 bases remaining between them. The CDR3, as DNA: TGTGCCAGCAGCCGCCGGAGGGACACTGAAGCTTTCTTT. Translated: CASSRRRDTEAFF.

The chain is built from TRBV11-2 and TRBJ2-7; 8 nucleotides match TRBD2. The length of the CDR3 is 15 residues. V gave up 5 bases and J gave up 6 bases; unmatched junction bases: 12. Germline V gene sequence: CDR1 SGHAT, CDR2 FQNNGV. The CDR3 DNA is TGTGCCAGCAGCCTTAGCGGGACCCAAGGGGCCGAGCAGTACTTC. It encodes CASSLSGTQGAEQYF.

The V call is TRBV18, the J call TRBJ1-2, with 9 bases identical to TRBD1. The CDR3 extends over 20 amino acids. J was trimmed by 8 bases and V by 4 bases; bases with no gene match: 26. Germline CDR1 and CDR2: KGHSH and LQKENI. CDR3 in amino acids: CASSRRIEGTGKTPPDGYTF. CDR3 DNA: TGTGCCAGCTCACGCCGAATAGAAGGGACAGGGAAGACTCCCCCGGACGGCTACACCTTC.

The chain uses TRBV19 and TRBJ2-7; D uncertain. Trimming took off 6 bases at V and 2 bases at J, with 17 bases between the two ends. Germline assignment: CDR1 LNHDA and CDR2 SQIVND (reference sequence). This CDR3 contains 15 residues. The CDR3 nucleotides read TGTGCCAGTAGGAAGTCGGCGGCGGAGACCTACGAGCAGTACTTC. Amino acid sequence: CASRKSAAETYEQYF.

The genes are TRBV18 and TRBJ1-2; possible D gene TRBD1, 5 bases. Deletions cut 3 bases from V and 4 bases from J, with 12 bases between. The CDR3 runs to 14 residues. CDR1 and CDR2 (germline): KGHSH, LQKENI. The CDR3 coding sequence is TGTGCCAGCTCACCGACAGCGATTACCTATGGCTACACCTTC. It encodes CASSPTAITYGYTF.

The chain employs TRBV7-9 and TRBJ2-7, with a possible D match to TRBD1 (5 bases). Germline values: CDR1 SEHNR, CDR2 FQNEAQ (reference sequence). V was shortened by 5 bases and J by 3 bases, with 20 bases between the two germline ends. The CDR3 is 16 residues long. The CDR3, as DNA: TGTGCCAGCAGCCTGGTCTTGTTAGGGGCGAACTACGAGCAGTACTTC. Amino acids: CASSLVLLGANYEQYF.

The J gene is TRBJ1-2, the V gene TRBV5-1, with a weak D call TRBD1 (6 bases). The CDR3 consists of 15 residues. V was clipped by 3 bases and J by 0 bases, with 12 bases between them. Germline V gene lookup returns CDR1 SGHRS and CDR2 YFSETQ. The CDR3 DNA reads as TGCGCCAGCAGCTCGACAGGATTAGCTAACTATGGCTACACCTTC. This encodes CASSSTGLANYGYTF.

The chain is built from TRBV12-5 and TRBJ2-3, with TRBD1 identical over 7 bases. This CDR3 comprises 14 residues. Germline assignment: CDR1 LGHNT and CDR2 FRNRAP. Trimming took 4 bases from V and 3 from J; bases not matched to a gene: 4. This CDR3 is CASGSLTGTDTQYF. The CDR3 nucleotides read TGTGCTAGTGGTTCGCTGACAGGGACAGATACGCAGTATTTT. The full variable domain, completed using reference TRBV12-5 and TRBJ2-3, is DARVTQTPRHKVTEMGQEVTMRCQPILGHNTVFWYRQTMMQGLELLAYFRNRAPLDDSGMPKDRFSAEMPDATLATLKIQPSEPRDSAVYFCASGSLTGTDTQYFGPGTRLTVL.

The rearrangement links TRBV30 to TRBJ2-7, with 7 bases lining up with TRBD1. Germline V gives CDR1 GTSNPN, CDR2 SVGIG (reference sequence). The CDR3 extends over 15 amino acids. Losses at the gene ends were 5 bases for V and 3 bases for J; bases not matched to a gene: 13. As DNA, the CDR3 is TGTGCCTGGGGGGTAGAGAGGGGGCTATTCTACGAGCAGTACTTC. The encoded protein is CAWGVERGLFYEQYF.

J is TRBJ2-7 and V is TRBV2, with D perhaps TRBD1 (6 bases). The CDR3 runs to 17 residues. Trimming cost V 6 bases and J 0 bases, with 21 bases left between them. Looked up from germline, CDR1 is SNHLY and CDR2 is FYNNEI. CDR3 region: CASSAPYREYYSYEQYF. The CDR3 DNA sequence: TGTGCCAGCAGCGCTCCCTACAGGGAATATTACTCCTACGAGCAGTACTTC. The whole variable domain, filled in from reference TRBV2 and TRBJ2-7, reads EPEVTQTPSHQVTQMGQEVILRCVPISNHLYFYWYRQILGQKVEFLVSFYNNEISEKSEIFDDQFSVERPDGSNFTLKIRSTKLEDSAMYFCASSAPYREYYSYEQYFGPGTRLTVT.

This CDR3 reads CASSGTQGANTDTQYF. As DNA, the CDR3 is TGTGCCAGCAGTGGAACACAGGGGGCGAACACAGATACGCAGTATTTT. The genes are TRBV3-1 (or the pseudogene TRBV3-2) and TRBJ2-3; 9 bases fit TRBD1. Germline V gene lookup returns CDR1 LGHDT and CDR2 YNNKEL (reference sequence). This CDR3 has 16 residues. J lost 2 bases, V lost 6 bases, and 9 bases had no gene match.

The rearrangement links TRBV19 to TRBJ1-1; 8 bases are shared with TRBD1. The CDR3 length is 12 residues. J lost 9 bases, V lost 2 bases, and 2 bases had no gene match. Germline loops: CDR1 LNHDA, CDR2 SQIVND (reference sequence). For the CDR3, the DNA is TGTGCCAGTAGTATAACAGGGGGGCAAGCTTTCTTT. It encodes CASSITGGQAFF.

V gene TRBV18 combines with J gene TRBJ2-7, with 7 bases matching TRBD2. Trimming at V came to 3 bases and at J to 2 bases, leaving 16 bases not matched to a gene. Germline V gene sequence: CDR1 KGHSH, CDR2 LQKENI. CDR3 length: 18 amino acids. CDR3 DNA: TGTGCCAGCTCACCTCTCGCTGTAAGCGGGGCGGGAGCCTACGAGCAGTACTTC. It is translated as CASSPLAVSGAGAYEQYF.